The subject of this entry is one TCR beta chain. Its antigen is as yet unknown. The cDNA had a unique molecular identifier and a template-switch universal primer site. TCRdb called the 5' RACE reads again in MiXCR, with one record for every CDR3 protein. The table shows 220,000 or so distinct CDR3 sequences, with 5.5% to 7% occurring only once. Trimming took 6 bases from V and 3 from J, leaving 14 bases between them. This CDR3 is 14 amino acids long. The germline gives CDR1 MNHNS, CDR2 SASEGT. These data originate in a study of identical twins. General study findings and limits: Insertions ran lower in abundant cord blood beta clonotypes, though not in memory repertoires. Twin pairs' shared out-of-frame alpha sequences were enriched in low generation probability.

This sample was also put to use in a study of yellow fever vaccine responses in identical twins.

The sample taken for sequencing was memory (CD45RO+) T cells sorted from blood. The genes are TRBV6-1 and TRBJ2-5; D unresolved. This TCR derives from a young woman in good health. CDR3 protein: CASSRFSVKETQYF. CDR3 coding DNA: TGTGCCAGCAGCAGGTTCTCAGTGAAAGAGACCCAGTACTTC.